The 3 T cell receptor beta chains below come from one sample, sequenced in a study of cytomegalovirus exposure and HLA in healthy donors. Primers for the PCR totalled 60 Vbeta and 13 Jbeta. This table comes from immunoSEQ multiplex PCR, and its TCRdb copy is limited to in-frame clones, with some not included. The sample records 210,000 or so clones, about 77% being singletons. Specimen: PBMCs. These receptors were obtained from a woman in her twenties or thirties in good health and CMV-seropositive.

The rearrangement joins TRBV6-1 to TRBJ2-7; tentative D call: TRBD2 (5 bases). V was trimmed by 5 bases and J by 5 bases, leaving 19 bases between them. The CDR3 consists of 15 residues. Germline V gene sequence: CDR1 MNHNS, CDR2 SASEGT. The CDR3 DNA reads as TGTGCCAGCAGTCTCCTCGGAGGCCCTGCCCACGAGCAGTACTTC. Its protein is CASSLLGGPAHEQYF.

The rearrangement links TRBV2 to TRBJ1-1; maybe TRBD1 (5 bases). The V gene lost 2 bases and the J gene lost 10 bases, with 20 bases spanning the gap. Germline CDR1 and CDR2: SNHLY and FYNNEI. The CDR3 contains 15 residues. DNA for the CDR3: TGTGCCAGCAGTGAATCCCGATACAGGAGTTTAGGAGCTTTCTTT. It is translated as CASSESRYRSLGAFF.

V usage is TRBV5-6 and J usage is TRBJ2-2; D is perhaps TRBD1 (6 bases). The CDR3 consists of 14 residues. The germline V gene encodes CDR1 SGHDT and CDR2 YYEEEE. V was clipped by 1 base and J by 7 bases, with 11 bases between them. In nucleotides, the CDR3 is TGTGCCAGCAGCTTGAGGGGGATTGGCGGGGAGCTGTTTTTT. This codes for CASSLRGIGGELFF. The full variable domain, its missing parts supplied by reference TRBV5-6 and TRBJ2-2, is DAGVTQSPTHLIKTRGQQVTLRCSPKSGHDTVSWYQQALGQGPQFIFQYYEEEERQRGNFPDRFSGHQFPNYSSELNVNALLLGDSALYLCASSLRGIGGELFFGEGSRLTVL.